Listed below are T cell receptor beta chains from one sample, sequenced in a study of blood T cell repertoires in COVID-19. Profiling relied on immunoSEQ multiplex PCR, and the TCRdb table lists in-frame clones only, not all of them. The repertoire holds 110,000 to 150,000 clones, roughly 84% seen once, with 35% to 45% in the top ten. The sequencing input was peripheral blood. The receptors originated from a human donor in a cohort sampled during active COVID-19. Both conserved end residues are part of each CDR3. D genes are given only for firm matches. Clone size is stated in some rows and not others, as once, few, many or a class when expanded.

j_gene,v_gene,len,abundance,d_gene,CDR3nt,CDR3aa
TRBJ1-1,TRBV6-5,14,-,-,TGTGCCAGCAGTCTCTTAGGGGGGAACACTGAAGCTTTCTTT,CASSLLGGNTEAFF
TRBJ2-1,TRBV19,13,-,-,TGTGCCAGTAAGGACAGCCCTGACAATGAGCAGTTCTTC,CASKDSPDNEQFF
TRBJ1-1,TRBV2,14,many,TRBD1,TGTGCCAGCAGTAGGGGACAGGGCCTTCCAGAAGCTTTCTTT,CASSRGQGLPEAFF
TRBJ1-1,TRBV4-1,14,-,-,TGCGCCAGCAGCCCCCCAGCGGGGAACACTGAAGCTTTCTTT,CASSPPAGNTEAFF
TRBJ1-6,TRBV19,14,-,TRBD1,TGTGCCAGTAGTAGTCAGGGGGCAAGTTCACCCCTCCACTTT,CASSSQGASSPLHF
TRBJ2-5,TRBV30,12,-,TRBD2,TGTGCCTGGAATAGCGGGAGAGAGACCCAGTACTTC,CAWNSGRETQYF
TRBJ1-2,TRBV7-2,14,once,-,TGTGCCAGCAGCTCGGACAGATTTAGCTATGGCTACACCTTC,CASSSDRFSYGYTF
TRBJ2-7,TRBV2,12,-,TRBD1,TGTGCCTCCCGGGACAGGGGTTACGAGCAGTACTTC,CASRDRGYEQYF
TRBJ2-7,TRBV5-6,12,-,-,TGTGCCAGCAGCCTCCCCACCGGCGAGCAGTACTTC,CASSLPTGEQYF
TRBJ1-5,TRBV30,13,-,-,TGTGCCTGGAGTGTAGAGGGTTATCAGCCCCAGCATTTT,CAWSVEGYQPQHF
TRBJ2-2,TRBV11-3,13,-,-,TGTGCCAGCAGCTTAGTTAGCACCGGGGAGCTGTTTTTT,CASSLVSTGELFF
TRBJ2-5,TRBV19,14,-,-,TGTGCCAGTAGTATAACGGGAGTGTCAGAGACCCAGTACTTC,CASSITGVSETQYF
TRBJ2-7,TRBV15,12,-,-,TGTGCCACCAGTCAACTGAACTACGAGCAGTACTTC,CATSQLNYEQYF
TRBJ2-3,TRBV7-2,15,-,TRBD2,TGTGCCAGCATGACAGCGGGGGGATTCGCAGATACGCAGTATTTT,CASMTAGGFADTQYF
TRBJ1-2,TRBV12-3/TRBV12-4,13,-,-,TGTGCCAGCAGTTTGGTCAGGGGTGATGGCTACACCTTC,CASSLVRGDGYTF
TRBJ1-4,TRBV15,16,-,-,TGTGCCACCAGCAGAGATAACGGCAGGGGAAGGGAAAAACTGTTTTTT,CATSRDNGRGREKLFF
TRBJ1-5,TRBV6-2/TRBV6-3,12,-,-,TGTGCCAGCAGTTCCCCTTATCAGCCCCAGCATTTT,CASSSPYQPQHF
TRBJ2-1,TRBV5-4,17,once,TRBD2,TGTGCCAGCACCCCGGCGAGAGGGACTAGCGGTTACAATGAGCAGTTCTTC,CASTPARGTSGYNEQFF
TRBJ2-3,TRBV11-3,16,-,-,TGTGCCAGCAGCTTAGATTGGGGACTTGCCCCCGATACGCAGTATTTT,CASSLDWGLAPDTQYF
TRBJ2-1,TRBV29-1,14,-,TRBD1,TGCAGCGTGGAAAAGGGACAGGGTCGATCTGAGCAGTTCTTC,CSVEKGQGRSEQFF
TRBJ1-2,TRBV6-5,13,-,-,TGTGCCAGCAGTTACGGGGGCTTCTATGGCTACACCTTC,CASSYGGFYGYTF
TRBJ2-5,TRBV12-3/TRBV12-4,11,few,-,TGTGCCAGCAGTTTCGGAGAGACCCAGTACTTC,CASSFGETQYF
TRBJ1-2,TRBV24-1,12,-,-,TGTGCCACCCGGGACACTAACTATGGCTACACCTTC,CATRDTNYGYTF
TRBJ2-7,TRBV4-2,14,-,-,TGTGCCAGCAGCCTATCCTCAGGGGCTCACGAGCAGTACTTC,CASSLSSGAHEQYF
TRBJ1-5,TRBV19,14,-,-,TGTGCCAGTAGTATCGGGGGTCGCAATCAGCCCCAGCATTTT,CASSIGGRNQPQHF
TRBJ2-5,TRBV6-5,13,-,-,TGTGCCAGCAGCAGGCCGTTCCAAGAGACCCAGTACTTC,CASSRPFQETQYF
TRBJ2-3,TRBV7-2,15,-,TRBD2,TGTGCCAGCAGCCCTACTAGCGGAAGGAAAGATACGCAGTATTTT,CASSPTSGRKDTQYF
TRBJ2-1,TRBV3-1/TRBV3-2,15,few,-,TGTGCCAGCAGCCAAGATCGCGGTTCCTACAATGAGCAGTTCTTC,CASSQDRGSYNEQFF
TRBJ1-1,TRBV21-1,14,-,-,TGTGCCAGCAGCAGGACAGGGGTGAACACTGAAGCTTTCTTT,CASSRTGVNTEAFF
TRBJ2-1,TRBV7-2,16,-,-,TGTGCCAGCAGCTTAGTTAGCCCCAGCTCCTACAATGAGCAGTTCTTC,CASSLVSPSSYNEQFF
TRBJ1-1,TRBV11-3,13,-,-,TGTGCCAGCAGCTTACTAACGCCCCAGGGAGCTTTCTTT,CASSLLTPQGAFF
TRBJ1-6,TRBV11-3,14,few,-,TGTGCCAGCAGCAATGGACAGTCGGGTTCACCCCTCCACTTT,CASSNGQSGSPLHF
TRBJ1-1,TRBV6-2/TRBV6-3,14,-,-,TGTGCCAGCAGTCAGGAGGTGGGCATCGCTGAAGCTTTCTTT,CASSQEVGIAEAFF
TRBJ2-5,TRBV6-2/TRBV6-3,14,-,-,TGTGCCAGCAGTTACTCTCAGTACCAAGAGACCCAGTACTTC,CASSYSQYQETQYF
TRBJ2-3,TRBV29-1,15,-,TRBD1,TGCAGCGCCAGCCCCGGCAGGGGGAGCACAGATACGCAGTATTTT,CSASPGRGSTDTQYF
TRBJ2-3,TRBV7-9,14,once,TRBD2,TGTGCCAGATCTCCAGCGGGGGGTGGGGATACGCAGTATTTT,CARSPAGGGDTQYF